This T cell receptor beta chain appears in the sequencing data of a study of molecular identifiers for immune sequencing clone quantification. TCRdb re-derived calls from the PCR reads in MiXCR, one entry per CDR3 protein. The table lists about 500,000 distinct CDR3 sequences, about 25% of them singletons. This clonotype was observed a handful of times. The trim removed 6 bases at V and 3 bases at J, leaving 17 bases unmatched. The germline gives CDR1 DFQATT, CDR2 SNEGSKA (reference sequence). The CDR3 totals 17 residues. The authors gated naive CD8 T cells as CD8+CD4-CCR7+CD45RA+ for sorting. This chain joins TRBV20-1 and TRBJ2-3, with TRBD2 identical over 8 bases. Sequencing was carried out using naive CD8+ T cells from blood, with Jurkat cell RNA spiked in. Subset reported: FACS-sorted CD8+CD4-CCR7+CD45RA+ naive T cells. The origin of this receptor is a human donor in good health. Some libraries in this study had Jurkat cell RNA spiked in. CDR3 in amino acids: CSANPRGGRRITDTQYF. The CDR3 DNA sequence: TGCAGTGCAAACCCCAGGGGCGGGAGGCGAATAACAGATACGCAGTATTTT.